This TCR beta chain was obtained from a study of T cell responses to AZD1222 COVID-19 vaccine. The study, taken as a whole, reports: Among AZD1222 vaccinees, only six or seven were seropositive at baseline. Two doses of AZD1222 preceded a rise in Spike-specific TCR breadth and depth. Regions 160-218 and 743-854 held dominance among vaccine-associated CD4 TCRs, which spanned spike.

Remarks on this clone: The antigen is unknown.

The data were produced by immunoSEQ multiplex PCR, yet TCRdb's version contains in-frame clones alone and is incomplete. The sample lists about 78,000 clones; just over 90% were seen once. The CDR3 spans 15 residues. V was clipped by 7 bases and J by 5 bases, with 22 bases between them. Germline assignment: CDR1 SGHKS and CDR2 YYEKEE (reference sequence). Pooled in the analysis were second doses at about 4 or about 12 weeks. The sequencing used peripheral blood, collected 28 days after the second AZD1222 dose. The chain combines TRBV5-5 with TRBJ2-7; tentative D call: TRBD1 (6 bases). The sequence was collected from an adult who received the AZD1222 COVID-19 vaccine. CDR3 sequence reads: CASGMTWGLLDEQYF. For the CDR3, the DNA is TGTGCCAGCGGCATGACCTGGGGGCTGCTCGACGAGCAGTACTTC.